This T cell receptor (beta chain) was identified in a study of early T cells in non-severe SARS-CoV-2 infection. V lost 2 bases and J 2 bases, leaving 10 bases between the germline ends. The CDR3 covers 15 residues. CDR1 is KGHDR and CDR2 is SFDVKD in the germline V gene. TCRdb re-called the 5' RACE reads through MiXCR, storing one row per CDR3 protein. The sample has some 82,000 distinct CDR3 sequences, more than 5% seen once. This clonotype has at least ten counts. The TCR was taken from an adult who was a healthcare worker with PCR-confirmed SARS-CoV-2 infection or an uninfected control (not recorded which). The V gene is TRBV24-1, the J gene TRBJ2-3, with D tentatively TRBD2 (5 bases). Sequencing input: whole blood. The CDR3 bases are TGTGCCACCAGTGATTACAGAGGGCTCACAGATACGCAGTATTTT. This translates into CATSDYRGLTDTQYF.